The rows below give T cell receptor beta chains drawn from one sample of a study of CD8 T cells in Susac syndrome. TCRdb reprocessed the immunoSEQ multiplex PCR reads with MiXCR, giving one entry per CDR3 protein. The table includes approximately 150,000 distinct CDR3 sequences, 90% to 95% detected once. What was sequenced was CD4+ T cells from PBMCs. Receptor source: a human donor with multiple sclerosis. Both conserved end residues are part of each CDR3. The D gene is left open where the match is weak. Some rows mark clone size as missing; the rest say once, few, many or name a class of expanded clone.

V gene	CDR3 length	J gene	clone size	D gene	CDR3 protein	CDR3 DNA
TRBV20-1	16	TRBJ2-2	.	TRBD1	CSASHRQGASTGELFF	TGCAGTGCTAGCCACCGACAGGGGGCGAGCACCGGGGAGCTGTTTTTT
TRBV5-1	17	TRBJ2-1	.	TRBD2	CASSLRTSGGSFDEQFF	TGCGCCAGCAGCTTACGGACTAGCGGGGGGTCTTTCGATGAGCAGTTCTTC
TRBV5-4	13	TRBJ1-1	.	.	CASSFGPGTEAFF	TGTGCCAGCAGCTTCGGCCCGGGGACTGAAGCTTTCTTT
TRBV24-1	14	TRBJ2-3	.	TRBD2	CATAIAGARDTQYF	TGTGCCACAGCTATAGCGGGGGCCCGGGATACGCAGTATTTT
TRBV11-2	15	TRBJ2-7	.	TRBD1	CASSFYSGTGGQQYF	TGTGCCAGCAGCTTCTACTCCGGGACAGGGGGACAGCAGTACTTC
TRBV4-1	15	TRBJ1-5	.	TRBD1	CASSHQDRGNQPQHF	TGCGCCAGCAGCCACCAGGACAGGGGTAATCAGCCCCAGCATTTT
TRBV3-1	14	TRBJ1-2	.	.	CASSQALTAYGYTF	TGTGCCAGCAGCCAAGCTCTGACAGCTTATGGCTACACCTTC
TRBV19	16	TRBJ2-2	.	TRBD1	CASTPSGQGRTGELFF	TGTGCCAGTACCCCGTCGGGACAGGGCCGAACCGGGGAGCTGTTTTTT
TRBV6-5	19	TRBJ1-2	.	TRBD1	CASSYSTPGGTGGVYGYTF	TGTGCCAGCAGTTACTCGACGCCGGGGGGGACAGGGGGCGTGTATGGCTACACCTTC
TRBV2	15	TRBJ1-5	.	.	CASSEQAASNQPQHF	TGTGCCAGCAGTGAACAGGCAGCTAGCAATCAGCCCCAGCATTTT
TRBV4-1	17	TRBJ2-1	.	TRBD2	CASSQGAAGGNYNEQFF	TGCGCCAGCAGCCAAGGGGCAGCGGGGGGGAACTACAATGAGCAGTTCTTC
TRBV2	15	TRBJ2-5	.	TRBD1	CASSKPGQLQETQYF	TGTGCCAGCTCGAAACCGGGACAGCTCCAAGAGACCCAGTACTTC
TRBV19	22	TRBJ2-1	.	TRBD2	CASRPQVGLAGGNLSSYNEQFF	TGTGCCAGTAGGCCCCAAGTGGGACTAGCGGGCGGGAATCTCAGCTCCTACAATGAGCAGTTCTTC
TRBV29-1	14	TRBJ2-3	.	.	CSVEPQALGDTQYF	TGCAGCGTTGAGCCACAGGCCCTAGGGGATACGCAGTATTTT
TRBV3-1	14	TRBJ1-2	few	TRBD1	CASSQGDRDYGYTF	TGTGCCAGCAGCCAAGGGGACAGGGACTATGGCTACACCTTC
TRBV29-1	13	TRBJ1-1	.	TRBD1	CSVVGQGDTEAFF	TGCAGCGTTGTGGGACAGGGTGACACTGAAGCTTTCTTT
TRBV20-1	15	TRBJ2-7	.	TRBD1	CSAMRRQGTPYEQYF	TGCAGTGCTATGAGGAGACAGGGAACTCCCTACGAGCAGTACTTC
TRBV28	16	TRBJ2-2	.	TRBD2	CASSPQGLANTGELFF	TGTGCCAGCAGTCCGCAGGGACTAGCGAACACCGGGGAGCTGTTTTTT
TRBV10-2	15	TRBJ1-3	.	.	CASRIDSNSGNTIYF	TGCGCCAGCAGAATAGACAGCAACTCTGGAAACACCATATATTTT
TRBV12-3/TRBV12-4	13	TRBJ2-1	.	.	CASSLGGGYEQFF	TGTGCCAGCAGTTTGGGGGGAGGCTATGAGCAGTTCTTC
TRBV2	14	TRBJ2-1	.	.	CASSELDTLHEQFF	TGTGCCAGCAGTGAACTTGACACGTTACATGAGCAGTTCTTC
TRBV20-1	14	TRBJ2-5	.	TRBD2	CSAPTSGRAETQYF	TGCAGTGCTCCTACTAGCGGGAGGGCCGAGACCCAGTACTTC
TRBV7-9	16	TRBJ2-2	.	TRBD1	CASSSTAGGYTGELFF	TGTGCCAGCAGCTCCACCGCAGGGGGCTATACCGGGGAGCTGTTTTTT
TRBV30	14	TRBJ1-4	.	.	CAWRVKGRREVLFF	TGTGCCTGGAGGGTAAAGGGACGGAGGGAAGTACTGTTTTTT
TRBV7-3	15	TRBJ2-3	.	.	CASSLVTSSTDTQYF	TGTGCCAGCAGCTTAGTCACCTCCAGCACAGATACGCAGTATTTT
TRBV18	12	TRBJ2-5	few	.	CASSFYQETQYF	TGTGCCAGCTCATTTTACCAAGAGACCCAGTACTTC
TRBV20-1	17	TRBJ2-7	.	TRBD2	CSARDMVHSGLPGVQYF	TGCAGTGCTAGAGATATGGTCCATAGCGGGTTACCCGGGGTGCAGTACTTC
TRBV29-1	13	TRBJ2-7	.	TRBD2	CSVAGGRSYEQYF	TGCAGCGTCGCCGGGGGGAGGTCCTACGAGCAGTACTTC
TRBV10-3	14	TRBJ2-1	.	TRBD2	CAISGGLQTNEQFF	TGTGCCATCAGTGGGGGACTACAAACAAATGAGCAGTTCTTC
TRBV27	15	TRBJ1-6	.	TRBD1	CASSLAGQGGSPLHF	TGTGCCAGCAGTTTGGCGGGACAGGGAGGTTCACCCCTCCACTTT
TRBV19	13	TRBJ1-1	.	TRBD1	CASSTTGFTEAFF	TGTGCCAGTAGTACGACAGGGTTCACTGAAGCTTTCTTT
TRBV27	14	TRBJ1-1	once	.	CASSRIGDRTEAFF	TGTGCCAGCAGTCGAATCGGGGATCGCACTGAAGCTTTCTTT
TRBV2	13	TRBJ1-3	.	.	CASSGTLGNTIYF	TGTGCCAGCAGCGGGACACTTGGAAACACCATATATTTT
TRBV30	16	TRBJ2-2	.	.	CAWRRGGTVNTGELFF	TGTGCCTGGAGGAGGGGCGGGACAGTAAACACCGGGGAGCTGTTTTTT
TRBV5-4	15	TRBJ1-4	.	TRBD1	CARRQGEEFSEKLFF	TGTGCCAGAAGACAGGGCGAGGAGTTTAGTGAAAAACTGTTTTTT
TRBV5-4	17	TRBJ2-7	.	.	CASSPGFGGDSSYEQYF	TGTGCCAGCAGCCCCGGCTTCGGGGGGGACAGCTCCTACGAGCAGTACTTC
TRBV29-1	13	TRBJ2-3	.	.	CSVGRGATDTQYF	TGCAGCGTTGGTCGCGGGGCCACAGATACGCAGTATTTT
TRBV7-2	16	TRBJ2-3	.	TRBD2	CASSLVGTSIMDTQYF	TGTGCCAGCAGCTTAGTTGGGACTAGCATTATGGATACGCAGTATTTT